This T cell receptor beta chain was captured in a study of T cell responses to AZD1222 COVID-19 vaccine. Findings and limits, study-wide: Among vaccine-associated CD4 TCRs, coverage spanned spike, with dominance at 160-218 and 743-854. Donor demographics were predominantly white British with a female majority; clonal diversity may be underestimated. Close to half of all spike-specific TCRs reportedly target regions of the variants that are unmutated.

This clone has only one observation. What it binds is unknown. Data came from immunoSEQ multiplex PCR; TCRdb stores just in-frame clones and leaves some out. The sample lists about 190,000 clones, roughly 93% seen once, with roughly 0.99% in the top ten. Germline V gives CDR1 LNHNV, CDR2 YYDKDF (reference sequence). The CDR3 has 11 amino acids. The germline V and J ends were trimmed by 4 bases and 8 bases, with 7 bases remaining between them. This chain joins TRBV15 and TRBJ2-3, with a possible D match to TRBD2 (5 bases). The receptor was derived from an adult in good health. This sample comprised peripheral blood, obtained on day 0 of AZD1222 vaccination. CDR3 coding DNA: TGTGCCACCAGCACTGGGAGTACGCAGTATTTT. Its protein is CATSTGSTQYF.